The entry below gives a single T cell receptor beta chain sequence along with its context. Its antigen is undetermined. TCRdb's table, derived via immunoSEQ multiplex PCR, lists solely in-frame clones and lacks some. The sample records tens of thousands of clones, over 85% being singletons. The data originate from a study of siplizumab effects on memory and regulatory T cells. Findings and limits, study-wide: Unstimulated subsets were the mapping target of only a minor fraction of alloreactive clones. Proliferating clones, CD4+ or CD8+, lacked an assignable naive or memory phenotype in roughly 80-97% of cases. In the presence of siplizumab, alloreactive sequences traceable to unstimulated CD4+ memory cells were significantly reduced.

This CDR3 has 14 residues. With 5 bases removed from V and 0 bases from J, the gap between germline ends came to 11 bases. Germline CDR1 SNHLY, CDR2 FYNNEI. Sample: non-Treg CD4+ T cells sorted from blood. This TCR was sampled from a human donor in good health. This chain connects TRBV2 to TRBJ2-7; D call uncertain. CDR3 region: CASSSARSSYEQYF. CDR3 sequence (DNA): TGTGCCAGCAGTTCAGCCAGGAGCTCCTACGAGCAGTACTTC.